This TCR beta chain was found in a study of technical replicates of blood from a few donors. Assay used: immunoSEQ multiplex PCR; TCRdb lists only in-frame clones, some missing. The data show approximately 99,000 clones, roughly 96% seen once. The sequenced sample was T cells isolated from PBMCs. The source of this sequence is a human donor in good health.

The chain's CDR3 is CASSQGLGYEQYF. The CDR3 DNA is TGCGCCAGCAGCCAAGGACTAGGATACGAGCAGTACTTC. This chain links TRBV4-1 with TRBJ2-7; D perhaps matches TRBD2 (6 bases). Germline V gives CDR1 MGHRA, CDR2 YSYEKL. The ends were cut back, 1 base at V and 4 bases at J, with 8 bases in the middle. This CDR3 contains 13 residues.